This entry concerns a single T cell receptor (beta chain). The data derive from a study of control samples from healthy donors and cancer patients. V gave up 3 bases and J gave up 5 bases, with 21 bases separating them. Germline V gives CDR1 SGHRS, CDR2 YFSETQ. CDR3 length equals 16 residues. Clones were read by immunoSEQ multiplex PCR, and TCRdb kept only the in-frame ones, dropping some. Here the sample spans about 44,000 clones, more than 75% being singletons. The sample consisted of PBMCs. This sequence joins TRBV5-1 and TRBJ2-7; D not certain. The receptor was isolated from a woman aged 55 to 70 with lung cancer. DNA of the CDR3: TGCGCCAGCAGCTCTCGACCCGATGGGGATCGGAACGAGCAGTACTTC. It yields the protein CASSSRPDGDRNEQYF.